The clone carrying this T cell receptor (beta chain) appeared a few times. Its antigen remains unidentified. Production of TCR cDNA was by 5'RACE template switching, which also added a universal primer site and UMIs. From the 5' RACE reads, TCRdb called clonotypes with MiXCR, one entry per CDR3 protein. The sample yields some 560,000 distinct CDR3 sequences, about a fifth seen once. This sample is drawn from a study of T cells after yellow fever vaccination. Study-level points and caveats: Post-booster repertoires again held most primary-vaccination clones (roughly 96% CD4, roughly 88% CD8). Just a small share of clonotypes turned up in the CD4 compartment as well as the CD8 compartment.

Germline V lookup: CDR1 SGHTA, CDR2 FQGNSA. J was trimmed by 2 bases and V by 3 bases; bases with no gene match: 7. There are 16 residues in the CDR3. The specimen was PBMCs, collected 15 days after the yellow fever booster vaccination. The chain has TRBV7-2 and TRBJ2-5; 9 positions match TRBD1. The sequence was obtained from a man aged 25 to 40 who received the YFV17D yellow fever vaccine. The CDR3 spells CASSFHGQGIQETQYF. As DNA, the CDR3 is TGTGCCAGCAGCTTTCACGGACAGGGGATACAAGAGACCCAGTACTTC.